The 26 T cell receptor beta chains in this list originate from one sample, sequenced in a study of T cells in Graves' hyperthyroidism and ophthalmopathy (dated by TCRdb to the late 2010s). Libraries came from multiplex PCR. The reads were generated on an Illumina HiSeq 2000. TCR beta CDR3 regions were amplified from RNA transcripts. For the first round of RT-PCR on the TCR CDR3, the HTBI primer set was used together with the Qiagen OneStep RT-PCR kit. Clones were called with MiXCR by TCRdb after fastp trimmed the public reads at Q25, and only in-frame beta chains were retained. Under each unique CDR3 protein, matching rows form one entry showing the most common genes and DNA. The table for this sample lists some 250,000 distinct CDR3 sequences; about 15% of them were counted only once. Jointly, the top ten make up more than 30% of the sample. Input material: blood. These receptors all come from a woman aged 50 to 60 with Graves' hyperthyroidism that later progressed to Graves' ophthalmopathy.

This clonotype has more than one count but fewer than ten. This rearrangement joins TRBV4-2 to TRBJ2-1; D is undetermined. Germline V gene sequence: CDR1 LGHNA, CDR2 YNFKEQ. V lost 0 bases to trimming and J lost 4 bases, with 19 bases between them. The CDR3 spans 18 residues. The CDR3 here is CASSQDKGGVGIYNEQFF. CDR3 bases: TGTGCCAGCAGCCAAGATAAAGGCGGAGTGGGGATTTACAATGAGCAGTTCTTC.

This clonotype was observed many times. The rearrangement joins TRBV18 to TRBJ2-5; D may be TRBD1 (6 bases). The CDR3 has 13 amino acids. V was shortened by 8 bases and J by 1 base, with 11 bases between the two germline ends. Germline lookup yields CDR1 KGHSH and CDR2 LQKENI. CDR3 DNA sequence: TGTGCCAGCCAAACAGGGCTCCAAGAGACCCAGTACTTC. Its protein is CASQTGLQETQYF.

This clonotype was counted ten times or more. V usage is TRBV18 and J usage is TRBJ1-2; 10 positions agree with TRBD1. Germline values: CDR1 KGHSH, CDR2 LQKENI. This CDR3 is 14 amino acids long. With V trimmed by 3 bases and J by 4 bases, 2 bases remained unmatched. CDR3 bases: TGTGCCAGCTCACCCCGGACAGGGGGCTATGGCTACACCTTC. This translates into CASSPRTGGYGYTF.

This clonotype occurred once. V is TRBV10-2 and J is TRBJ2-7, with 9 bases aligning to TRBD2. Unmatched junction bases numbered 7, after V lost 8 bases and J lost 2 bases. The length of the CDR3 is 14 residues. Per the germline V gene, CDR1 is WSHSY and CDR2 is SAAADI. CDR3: CASVLGTSTYEQYF. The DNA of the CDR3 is TGCGCCAGCGTTTTGGGGACTAGCACCTACGAGCAGTACTTC.

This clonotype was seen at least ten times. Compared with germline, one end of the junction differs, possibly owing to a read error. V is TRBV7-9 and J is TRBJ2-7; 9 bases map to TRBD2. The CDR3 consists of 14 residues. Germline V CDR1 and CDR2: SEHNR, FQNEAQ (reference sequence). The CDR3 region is CASNLAGAPYEQYF. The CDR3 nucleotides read TGTGCCAGCAACTTAGCGGGAGCGCCCTACGAGCAGTACTTC.

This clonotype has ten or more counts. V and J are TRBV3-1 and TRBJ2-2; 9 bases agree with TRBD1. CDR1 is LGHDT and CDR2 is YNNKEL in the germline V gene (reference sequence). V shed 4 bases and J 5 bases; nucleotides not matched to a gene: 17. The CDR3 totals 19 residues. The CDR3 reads CASSPITRVQGARTGELFF. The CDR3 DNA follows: TGTGCCAGCAGCCCGATCACTAGAGTACAGGGGGCGCGTACCGGGGAGCTGTTTTTT.

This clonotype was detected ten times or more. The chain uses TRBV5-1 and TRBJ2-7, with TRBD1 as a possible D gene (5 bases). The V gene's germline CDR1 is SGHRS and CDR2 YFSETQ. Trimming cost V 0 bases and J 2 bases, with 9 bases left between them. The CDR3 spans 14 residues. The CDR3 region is CASSLDLGPYEQYF. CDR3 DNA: TGCGCCAGCAGCTTGGATTTGGGGCCCTACGAGCAGTACTTC. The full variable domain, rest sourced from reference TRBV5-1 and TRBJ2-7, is KAGVTQTPRYLIKTRGQQVTLSCSPISGHRSVSWYQQTPGQGLQFLFEYFSETQRNKGNFPGRFSGRQFSNSRSEMNVSTLELGDSALYLCASSLDLGPYEQYFGPGTRLTVT.

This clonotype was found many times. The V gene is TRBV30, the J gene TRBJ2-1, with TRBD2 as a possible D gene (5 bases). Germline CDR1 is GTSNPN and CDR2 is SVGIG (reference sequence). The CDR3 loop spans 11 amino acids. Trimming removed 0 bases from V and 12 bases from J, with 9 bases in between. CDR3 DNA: TGTGCCTGGAGTGTACGGGGTGGGCAGTTCTTC. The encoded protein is CAWSVRGGQFF.

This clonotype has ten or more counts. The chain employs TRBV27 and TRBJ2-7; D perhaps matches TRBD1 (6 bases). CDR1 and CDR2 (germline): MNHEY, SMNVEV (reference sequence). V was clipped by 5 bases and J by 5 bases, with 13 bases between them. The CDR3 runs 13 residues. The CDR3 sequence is CASSQTGLDEQYF. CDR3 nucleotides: TGTGCCAGCAGTCAAACAGGGCTGGACGAGCAGTACTTC.

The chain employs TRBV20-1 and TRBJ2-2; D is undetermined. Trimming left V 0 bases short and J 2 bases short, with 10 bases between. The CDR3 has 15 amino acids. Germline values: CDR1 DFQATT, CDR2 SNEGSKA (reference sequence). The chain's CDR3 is CSARDFGPNTGELFF. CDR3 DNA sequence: TGCAGTGCTAGAGATTTTGGTCCTAACACCGGGGAGCTGTTTTTT.

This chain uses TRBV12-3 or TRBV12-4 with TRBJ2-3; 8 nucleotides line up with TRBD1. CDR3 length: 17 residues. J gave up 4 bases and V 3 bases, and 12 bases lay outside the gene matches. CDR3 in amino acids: CASSFRQGAMRADTQYF. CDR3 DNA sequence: TGTGCCAGCAGTTTCCGGCAGGGGGCAATGAGGGCAGATACGCAGTATTTT.

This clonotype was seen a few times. For the CDR3, the DNA is TGTGCCAGCAGTTACGCCCTTCGGAGCGGGTTCTACAATGAGCAGTTCTTC. Residues: CASSYALRSGFYNEQFF. This chain links TRBV6-1 with TRBJ2-1, with D possibly being TRBD2 (6 bases). This CDR3 has 17 amino acids. Germline CDR1 is MNHNS and CDR2 is SASEGT. The V end was cut by 5 bases, the J end by 3 bases, with 20 bases between.

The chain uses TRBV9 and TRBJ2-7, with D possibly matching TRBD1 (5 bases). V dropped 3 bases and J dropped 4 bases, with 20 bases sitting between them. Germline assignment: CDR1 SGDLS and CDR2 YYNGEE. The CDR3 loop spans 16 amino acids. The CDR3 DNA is TGTGCCAGCAGCGCCCTGGGGATAGGGGAAGTTTACGAGCAGTACTTC. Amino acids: CASSALGIGEVYEQYF.

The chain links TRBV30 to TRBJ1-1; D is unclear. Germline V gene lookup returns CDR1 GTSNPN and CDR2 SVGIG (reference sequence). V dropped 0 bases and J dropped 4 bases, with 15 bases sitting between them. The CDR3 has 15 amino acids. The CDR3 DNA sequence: TGTGCCTGGAGTGTAATTAAGGGATGGAGCACTGAAGCTTTCTTT. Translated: CAWSVIKGWSTEAFF.

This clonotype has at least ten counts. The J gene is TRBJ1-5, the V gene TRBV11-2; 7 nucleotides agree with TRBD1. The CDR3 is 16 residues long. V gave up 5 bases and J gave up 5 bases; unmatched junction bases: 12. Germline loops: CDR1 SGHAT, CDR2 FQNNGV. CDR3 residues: CASSLGRGRRDQPQHF. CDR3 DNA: TGTGCCAGCAGCCTGGGGAGGGGGCGACGAGATCAGCCCCAGCATTTT.

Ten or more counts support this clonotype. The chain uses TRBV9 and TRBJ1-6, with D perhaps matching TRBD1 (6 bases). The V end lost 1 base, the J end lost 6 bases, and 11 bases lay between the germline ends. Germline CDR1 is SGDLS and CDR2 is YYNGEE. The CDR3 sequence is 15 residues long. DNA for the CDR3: TGTGCCAGCAGCGTACAGGGGTTCGGTAATTCACCCCTCCACTTT. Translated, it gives CASSVQGFGNSPLHF.

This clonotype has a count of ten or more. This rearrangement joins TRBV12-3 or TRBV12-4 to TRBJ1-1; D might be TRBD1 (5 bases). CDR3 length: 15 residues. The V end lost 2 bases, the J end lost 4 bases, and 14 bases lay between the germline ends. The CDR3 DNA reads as TGTGCCAGCAGTTTACTATCGGGGGGGGGCACTGAAGCTTTCTTT. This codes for CASSLLSGGGTEAFF.

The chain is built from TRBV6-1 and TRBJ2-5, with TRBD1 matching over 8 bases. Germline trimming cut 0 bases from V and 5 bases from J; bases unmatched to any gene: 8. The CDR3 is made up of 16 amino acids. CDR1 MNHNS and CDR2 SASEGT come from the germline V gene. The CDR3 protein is CASSEAARQGAETQYF. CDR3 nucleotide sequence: TGTGCCAGCAGTGAAGCGGCTCGGCAGGGGGCTGAGACCCAGTACTTC.

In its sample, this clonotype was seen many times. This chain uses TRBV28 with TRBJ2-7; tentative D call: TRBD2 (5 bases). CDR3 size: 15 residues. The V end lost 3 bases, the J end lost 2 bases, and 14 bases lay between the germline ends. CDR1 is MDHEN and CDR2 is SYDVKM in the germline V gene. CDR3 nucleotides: TGTGCCAGCAGTTTCCCCCAGTCGAGGGCCTACGAGCAGTACTTC. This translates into CASSFPQSRAYEQYF.

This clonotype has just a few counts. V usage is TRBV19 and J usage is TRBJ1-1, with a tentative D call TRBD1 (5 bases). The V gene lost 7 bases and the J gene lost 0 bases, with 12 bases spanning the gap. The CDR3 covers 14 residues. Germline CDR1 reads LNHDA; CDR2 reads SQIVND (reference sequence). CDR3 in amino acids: CASKDRGMNTEAFF. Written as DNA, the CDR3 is TGTGCCAGTAAAGACCGGGGGATGAACACTGAAGCTTTCTTT.

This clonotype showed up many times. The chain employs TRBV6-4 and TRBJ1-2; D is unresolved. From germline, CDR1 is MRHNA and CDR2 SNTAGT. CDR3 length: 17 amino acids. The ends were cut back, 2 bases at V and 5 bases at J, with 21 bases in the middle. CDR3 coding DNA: TGTGCCAGCAGTGACACCTCGGACTTCAGAAACCCTTATGGCTACACCTTC. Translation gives CASSDTSDFRNPYGYTF.

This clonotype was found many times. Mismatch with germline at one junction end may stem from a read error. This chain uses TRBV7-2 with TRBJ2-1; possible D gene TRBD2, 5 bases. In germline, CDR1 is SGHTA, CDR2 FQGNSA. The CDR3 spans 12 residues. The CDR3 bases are TGTGCCAGCAGCGATGGACTCAATGAGCGGTTCTTC. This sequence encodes CASSDGLNERFF.

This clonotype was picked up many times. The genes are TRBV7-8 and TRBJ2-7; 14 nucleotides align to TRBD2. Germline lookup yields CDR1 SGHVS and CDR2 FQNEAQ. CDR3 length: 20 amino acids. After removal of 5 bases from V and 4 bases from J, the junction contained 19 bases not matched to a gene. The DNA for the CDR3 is TGTGCCAGCAGCCTCCCCTTGACTAGCGGGAGGGCCTCAAGTAGGTACGAGCAGTACTTC. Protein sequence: CASSLPLTSGRASSRYEQYF.

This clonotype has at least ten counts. CDR3 bases: TGTGCCAGCAGCTTAACTCTGGGAAACACCATATATTTT. Residues: CASSLTLGNTIYF. The chain is built from TRBV6-1 and TRBJ1-3, with D unresolved. Germline assignment: CDR1 MNHNS and CDR2 SASEGT. The CDR3 runs to 13 residues. With 6 bases removed from V and 4 bases from J, the gap between germline ends came to 10 bases.

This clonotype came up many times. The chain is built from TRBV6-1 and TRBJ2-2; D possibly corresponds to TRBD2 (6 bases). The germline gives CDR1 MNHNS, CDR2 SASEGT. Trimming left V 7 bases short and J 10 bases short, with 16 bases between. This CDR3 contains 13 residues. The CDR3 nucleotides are TGTGCCAGCACTCCGGGGGTCGCCGCGGAGCTGTTTTTT. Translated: CASTPGVAAELFF.

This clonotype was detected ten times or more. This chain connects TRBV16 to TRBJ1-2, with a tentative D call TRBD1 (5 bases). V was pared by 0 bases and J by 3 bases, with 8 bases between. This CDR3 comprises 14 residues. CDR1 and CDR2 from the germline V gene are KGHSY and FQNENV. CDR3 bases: TGTGCCAGCAGCCAATCGAGCAGGGACTATGGCTACACCTTC. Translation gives CASSQSSRDYGYTF.